This TCR beta chain was obtained from a study of cytomegalovirus exposure and HLA in healthy donors. With 60 Vbeta and 13 Jbeta primers, the PCR was carried out. Repertoires were generated with immunoSEQ multiplex PCR, while TCRdb's copy carries only in-frame clones and drops some. The sample consists of 170,000 or so clones, around 70% of them appearing once. The receptor's source is a male donor in good health and CMV-seronegative. Sequenced input: PBMCs.

CDR3 in amino acids: CASSLYRVEEQYF. CDR3 bases: TGTGCCAGCAGCCTATACAGGGTCGAGGAGCAGTACTTC. This rearrangement joins TRBV5-4 to TRBJ2-7; weak D call: TRBD1 (6 bases). The germline V gene has CDR1 SGHNT and CDR2 YYREEE (reference sequence). The CDR3 extends over 13 amino acids. V lost 4 bases and J lost 7, with 15 bases in between. The entire variable domain, with the rest obtained from reference TRBV5-4 and TRBJ2-7, is as follows: ETGVTQSPTHLIKTRGQQVTLRCSSQSGHNTVSWYQQALGQGPQFIFQYYREEENGRGNFPPRFSGLQFPNYSSELNVNALELDDSALYLCASSLYRVEEQYFGPGTRLTVT.